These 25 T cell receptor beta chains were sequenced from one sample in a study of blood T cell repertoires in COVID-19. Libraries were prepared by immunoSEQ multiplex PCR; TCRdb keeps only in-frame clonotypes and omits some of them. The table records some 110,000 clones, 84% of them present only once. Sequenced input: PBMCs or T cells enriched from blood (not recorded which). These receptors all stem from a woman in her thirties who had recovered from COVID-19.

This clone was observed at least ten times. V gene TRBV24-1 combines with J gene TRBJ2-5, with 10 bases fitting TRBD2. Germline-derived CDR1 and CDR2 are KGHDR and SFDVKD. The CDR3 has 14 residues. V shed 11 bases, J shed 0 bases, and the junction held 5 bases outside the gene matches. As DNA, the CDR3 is TGTGCCATTCGGACTAGCGGATACCAAGAGACCCAGTACTTC. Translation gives CAIRTSGYQETQYF.

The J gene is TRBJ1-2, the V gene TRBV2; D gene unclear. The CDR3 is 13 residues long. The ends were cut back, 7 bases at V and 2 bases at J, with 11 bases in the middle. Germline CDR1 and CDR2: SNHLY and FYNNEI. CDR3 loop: CASTAQSNYGYTF. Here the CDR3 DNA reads TGTGCCAGCACCGCTCAAAGCAACTATGGCTACACCTTC.

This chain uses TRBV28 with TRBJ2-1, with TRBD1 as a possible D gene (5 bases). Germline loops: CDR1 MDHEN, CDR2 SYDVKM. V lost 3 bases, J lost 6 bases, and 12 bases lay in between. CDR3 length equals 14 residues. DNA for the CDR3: TGTGCCAGCAGTTTTTCCAGGGTGAGCAATGAGCAGTTCTTC. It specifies CASSFSRVSNEQFF.

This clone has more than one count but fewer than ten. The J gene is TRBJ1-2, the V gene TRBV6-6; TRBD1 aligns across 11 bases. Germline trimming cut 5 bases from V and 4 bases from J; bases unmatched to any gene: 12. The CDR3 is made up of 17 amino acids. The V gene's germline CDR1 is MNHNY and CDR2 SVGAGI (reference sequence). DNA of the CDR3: TGTGCCAGCAGTCGAGGACAGGGGGCGTCCTATTCCTATGGCTACACCTTC. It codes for CASSRGQGASYSYGYTF.

In DNA form, the CDR3 reads TGTGCCACCAGTGATAATACAGGGACTCAGCCCCAGCATTTT. This codes for CATSDNTGTQPQHF. The chain links TRBV24-1 to TRBJ1-5, with D perhaps TRBD1 (6 bases). The length of the CDR3 is 14 residues. Trimming cost V 3 bases and J 6 bases, with 11 bases left between them. Germline CDR1 reads KGHDR; CDR2 reads SFDVKD.

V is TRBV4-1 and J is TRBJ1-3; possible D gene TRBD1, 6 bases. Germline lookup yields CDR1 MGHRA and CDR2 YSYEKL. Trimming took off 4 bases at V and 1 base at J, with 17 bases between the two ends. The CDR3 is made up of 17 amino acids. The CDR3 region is CASSLRTASLSGNTIYF. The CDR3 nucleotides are TGCGCCAGCAGCCTTCGGACAGCCTCTCTTTCTGGAAACACCATATATTTT.

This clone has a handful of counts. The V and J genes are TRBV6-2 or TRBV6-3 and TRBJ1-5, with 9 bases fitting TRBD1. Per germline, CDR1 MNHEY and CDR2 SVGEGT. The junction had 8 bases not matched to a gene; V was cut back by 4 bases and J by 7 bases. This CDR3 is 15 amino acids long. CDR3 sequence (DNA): TGTGCCAGCAGTTTTGGGACAGGGACGGACCAGCCCCAGCATTTT. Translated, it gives CASSFGTGTDQPQHF.

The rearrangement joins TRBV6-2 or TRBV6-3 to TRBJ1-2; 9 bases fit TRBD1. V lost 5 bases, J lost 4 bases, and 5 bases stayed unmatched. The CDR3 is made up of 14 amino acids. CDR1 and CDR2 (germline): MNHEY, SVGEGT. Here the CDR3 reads CASSRTTGGYGYTF. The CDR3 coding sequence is TGTGCCAGCAGTCGAACGACAGGGGGCTATGGCTACACCTTC.

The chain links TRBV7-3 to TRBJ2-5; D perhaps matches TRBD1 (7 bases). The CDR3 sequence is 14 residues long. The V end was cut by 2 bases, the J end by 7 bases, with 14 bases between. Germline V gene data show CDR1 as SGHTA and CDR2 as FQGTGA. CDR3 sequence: CASSLGGTERTQYF. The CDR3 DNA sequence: TGTGCCAGCAGCTTAGGGGGGACAGAAAGGACCCAGTACTTC. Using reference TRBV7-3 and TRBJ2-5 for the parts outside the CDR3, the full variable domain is GAGVSQTPSNKVTEKGKYVELRCDPISGHTALYWYRQSLGQGPEFLIYFQGTGAADDSGLPNDRFFAVRPEGSVSTLKIQRTERGDSAVYLCASSLGGTERTQYFGPGTRLLVL.

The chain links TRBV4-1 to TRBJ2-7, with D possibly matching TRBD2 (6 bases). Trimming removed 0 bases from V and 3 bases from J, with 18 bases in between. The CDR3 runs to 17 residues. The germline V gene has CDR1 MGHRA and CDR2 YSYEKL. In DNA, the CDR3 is TGCGCCAGCAGCCAAGATGGGAGGCAGGGCCGGTTCTACGAGCAGTACTTC. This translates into CASSQDGRQGRFYEQYF.

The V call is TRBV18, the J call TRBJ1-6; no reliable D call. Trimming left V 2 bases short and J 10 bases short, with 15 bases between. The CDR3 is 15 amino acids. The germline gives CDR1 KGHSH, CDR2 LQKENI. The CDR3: CASSPKQSCCSPLHF. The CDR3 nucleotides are TGTGCCAGCTCACCAAAGCAATCCTGTTGCTCACCCCTCCACTTT.

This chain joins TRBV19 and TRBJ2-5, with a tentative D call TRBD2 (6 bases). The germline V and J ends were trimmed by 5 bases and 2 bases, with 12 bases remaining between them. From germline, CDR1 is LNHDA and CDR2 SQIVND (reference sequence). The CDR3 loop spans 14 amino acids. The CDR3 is CASSPPGLQETQYF. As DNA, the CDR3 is TGTGCCAGTAGTCCCCCGGGACTTCAAGAGACCCAGTACTTC.

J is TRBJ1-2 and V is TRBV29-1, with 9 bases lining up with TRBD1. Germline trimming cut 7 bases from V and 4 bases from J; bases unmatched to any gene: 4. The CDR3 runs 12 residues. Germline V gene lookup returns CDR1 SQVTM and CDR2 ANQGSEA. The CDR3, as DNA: TGCAGCGGTGGGGGACAGGGCTATGGCTACACCTTC. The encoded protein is CSGGGQGYGYTF. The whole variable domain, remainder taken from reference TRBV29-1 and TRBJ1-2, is SAVISQKPSRDICQRGTSLTIQCQVDSQVTMMFWYRQQPGQSLTLIATANQGSEATYESGFVIDKFPISRPNLTFSTLTVSNMSPEDSSIYLCSGGGQGYGYTFGSGTRLTVV.

CDR3 in amino acids: CASSLGDRGVNEQFF. In DNA form, the CDR3 reads TGTGCCAGCAGCTTGGGGGACAGGGGAGTCAATGAGCAGTTCTTC. The rearrangement joins TRBV5-4 to TRBJ2-1; 10 positions agree with TRBD1. V was pared by 0 bases and J by 6 bases, with 3 bases of the junction left unmatched. Germline CDR1 and CDR2: SGHNT and YYREEE (reference sequence). The CDR3 runs 15 residues.

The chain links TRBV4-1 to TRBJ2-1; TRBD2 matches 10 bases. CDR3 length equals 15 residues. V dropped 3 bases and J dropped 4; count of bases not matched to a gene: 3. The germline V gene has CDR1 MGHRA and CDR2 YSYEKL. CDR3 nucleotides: TGCGCCAGCAGCCAGGGTAGCGGGAGGTACAATGAGCAGTTCTTC. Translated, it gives CASSQGSGRYNEQFF.

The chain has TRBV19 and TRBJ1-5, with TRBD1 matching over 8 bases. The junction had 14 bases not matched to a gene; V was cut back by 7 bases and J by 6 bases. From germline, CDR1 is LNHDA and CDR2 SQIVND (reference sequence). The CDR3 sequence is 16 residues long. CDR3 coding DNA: TGTGCCAGTACCCATGCTGGACAGGGAGAGGGTCAGCCCCAGCATTTT. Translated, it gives CASTHAGQGEGQPQHF.

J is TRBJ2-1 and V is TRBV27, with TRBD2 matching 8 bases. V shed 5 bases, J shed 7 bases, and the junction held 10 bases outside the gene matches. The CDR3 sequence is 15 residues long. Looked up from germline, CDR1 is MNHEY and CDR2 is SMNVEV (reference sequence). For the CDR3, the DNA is TGTGCCAGCAGTCAAATCCCGGGACTAGTTAATGAGCAGTTCTTC. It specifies CASSQIPGLVNEQFF.

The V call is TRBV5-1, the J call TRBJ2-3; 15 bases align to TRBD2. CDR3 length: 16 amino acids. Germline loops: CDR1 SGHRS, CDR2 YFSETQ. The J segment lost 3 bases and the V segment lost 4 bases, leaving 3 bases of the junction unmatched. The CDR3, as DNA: TGCGCCAGCAGCCCAGGGACTAGCGGGAGGACAGATACGCAGTATTTT. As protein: CASSPGTSGRTDTQYF.

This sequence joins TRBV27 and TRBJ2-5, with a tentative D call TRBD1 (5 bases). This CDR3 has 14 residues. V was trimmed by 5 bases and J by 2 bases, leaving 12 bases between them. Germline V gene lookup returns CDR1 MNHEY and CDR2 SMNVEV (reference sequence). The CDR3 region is CASSRAGRQETQYF. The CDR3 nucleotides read TGTGCCAGCAGTCGGGCAGGGCGGCAAGAGACCCAGTACTTC.

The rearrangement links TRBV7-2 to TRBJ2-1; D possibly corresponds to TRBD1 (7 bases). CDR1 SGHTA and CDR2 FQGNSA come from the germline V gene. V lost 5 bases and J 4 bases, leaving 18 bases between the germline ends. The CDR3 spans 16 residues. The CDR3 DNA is TGTGCCAGCAGCCTCCAGGGGGGAACGATATACAATGAGCAGTTCTTC. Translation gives CASSLQGGTIYNEQFF.

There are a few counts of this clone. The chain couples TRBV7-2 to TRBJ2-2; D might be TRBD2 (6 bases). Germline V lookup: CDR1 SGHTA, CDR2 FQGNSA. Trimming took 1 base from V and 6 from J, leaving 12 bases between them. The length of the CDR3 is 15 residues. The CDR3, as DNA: TGTGCCAGCAGCTTAGAGTTCGGGAGACCCGGGGAGCTGTTTTTT. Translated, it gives CASSLEFGRPGELFF.

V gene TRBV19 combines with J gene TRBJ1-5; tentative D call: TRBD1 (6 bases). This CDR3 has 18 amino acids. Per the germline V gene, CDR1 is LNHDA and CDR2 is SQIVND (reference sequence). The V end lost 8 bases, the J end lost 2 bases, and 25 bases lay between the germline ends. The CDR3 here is CASEGPLTGPRGNQPQHF. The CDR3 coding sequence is TGTGCCAGTGAAGGCCCTTTAACAGGGCCGAGAGGCAATCAGCCCCAGCATTTT.

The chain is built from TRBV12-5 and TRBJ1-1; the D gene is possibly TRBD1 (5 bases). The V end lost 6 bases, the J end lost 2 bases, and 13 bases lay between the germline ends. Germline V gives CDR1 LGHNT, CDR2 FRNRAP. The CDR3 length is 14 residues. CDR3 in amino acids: CASGRTGSNTEAFF. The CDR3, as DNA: TGTGCTAGTGGCCGAACAGGTTCAAACACTGAAGCTTTCTTT.

The DNA of the CDR3 is TGTGCCAGCAGCGTATCGGCAGGGGAAAATTCACCCCTCCACTTT. Translated: CASSVSAGENSPLHF. The chain uses TRBV9 and TRBJ1-6; tentatively, D is TRBD1 (6 bases). Germline assignment: CDR1 SGDLS and CDR2 YYNGEE. This CDR3 is 15 amino acids long. With 1 base removed from V and 7 bases from J, the gap between germline ends came to 12 bases.

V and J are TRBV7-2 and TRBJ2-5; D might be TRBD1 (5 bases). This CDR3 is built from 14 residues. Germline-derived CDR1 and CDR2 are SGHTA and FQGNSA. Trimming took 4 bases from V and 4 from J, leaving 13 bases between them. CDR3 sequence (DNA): TGTGCCAGCAGCTCGACCCGACAGTCAGAGACCCAGTACTTC. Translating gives CASSSTRQSETQYF. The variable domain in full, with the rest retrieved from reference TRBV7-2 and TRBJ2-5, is GAGVSQSPSNKVTEKGKDVELRCDPISGHTALYWYRQSLGQGLEFLIYFQGNSAPDKSGLPSDRFSAERTGGSVSTLTIQRTQQEDSAVYLCASSSTRQSETQYFGPGTRLLVL.